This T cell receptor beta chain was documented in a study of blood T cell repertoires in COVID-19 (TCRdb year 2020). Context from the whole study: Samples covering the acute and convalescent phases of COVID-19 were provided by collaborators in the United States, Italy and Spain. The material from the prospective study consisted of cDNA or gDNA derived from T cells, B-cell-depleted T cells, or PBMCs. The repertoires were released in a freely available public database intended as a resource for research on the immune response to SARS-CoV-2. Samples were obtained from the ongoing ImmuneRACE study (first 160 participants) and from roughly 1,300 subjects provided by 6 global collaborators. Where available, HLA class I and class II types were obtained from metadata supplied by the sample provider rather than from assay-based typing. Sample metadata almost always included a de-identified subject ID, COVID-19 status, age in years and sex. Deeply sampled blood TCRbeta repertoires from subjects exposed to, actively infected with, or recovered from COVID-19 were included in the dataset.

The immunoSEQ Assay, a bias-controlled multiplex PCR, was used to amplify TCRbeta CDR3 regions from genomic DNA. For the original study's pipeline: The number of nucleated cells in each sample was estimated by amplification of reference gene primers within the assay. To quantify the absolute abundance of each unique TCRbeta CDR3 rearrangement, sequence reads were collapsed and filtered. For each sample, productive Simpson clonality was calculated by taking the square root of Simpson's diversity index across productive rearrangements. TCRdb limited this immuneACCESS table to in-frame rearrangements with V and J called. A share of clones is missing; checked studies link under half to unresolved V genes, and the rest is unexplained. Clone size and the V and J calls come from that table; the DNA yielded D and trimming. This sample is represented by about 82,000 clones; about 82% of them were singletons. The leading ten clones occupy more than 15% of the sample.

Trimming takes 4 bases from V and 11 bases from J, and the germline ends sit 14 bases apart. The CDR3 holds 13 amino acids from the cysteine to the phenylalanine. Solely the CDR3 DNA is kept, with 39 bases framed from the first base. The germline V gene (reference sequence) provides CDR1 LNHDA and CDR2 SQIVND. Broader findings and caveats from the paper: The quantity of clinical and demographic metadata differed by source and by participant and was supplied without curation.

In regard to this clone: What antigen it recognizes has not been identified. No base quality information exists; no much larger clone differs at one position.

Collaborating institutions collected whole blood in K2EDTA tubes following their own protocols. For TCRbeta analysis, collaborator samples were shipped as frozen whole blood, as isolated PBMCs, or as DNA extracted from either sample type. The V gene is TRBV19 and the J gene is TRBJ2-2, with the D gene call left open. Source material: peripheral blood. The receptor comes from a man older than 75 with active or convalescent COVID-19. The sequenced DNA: TGTGCCAGTAGTAGTACGGAGTCGAGAGAGCTGTTTTTT. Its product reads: CASSSTESRELFF. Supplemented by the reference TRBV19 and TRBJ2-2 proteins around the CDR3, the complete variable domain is DGGITQSPKYLFRKEGQNVTLSCEQNLNHDAMYWYRQDPGQGLRLIYYSQIVNDFQKGDIAEGYSVSREKKESFPLTVTSAQKNPTAFYLCASSSTESRELFFGEGSRLTVL.